This T cell receptor (beta chain) stems from a study of CD8 T cells in Susac syndrome. Broader study findings: Regarding the TCR sequencing and HLA analysis, the study admitted that a relatively small number of individuals were involved.

Random hexamers were used to reverse transcribe the RNA input (0.5 to 1 ug). Via MiXCR, TCRdb re-called the immunoSEQ multiplex PCR reads, giving one row per CDR3 protein. This sample has approximately 300,000 distinct CDR3 sequences, with approximately 85% found just once. This CDR3 is 16 amino acids long. The germline CDR1 and CDR2 sequences are MDHEN and SYDVKM. Trimming cost V 3 bases and J 0 bases, with 13 bases left between them. The authors carried out high-throughput sequencing of TCR beta. They applied it to CD8+ and CD4+ T cells obtained from blood. As regards this clonotype: Its specificity is not known.

The sequenced sample consisted of CD8+ T cells from PBMCs. This receptor was taken from a human donor with multiple sclerosis. This chain uses TRBV28 with TRBJ2-3; D gene unclear. The CDR3 DNA is TGTGCCAGCAGTTTCGGTAGAACGGCTAGCACAGATACGCAGTATTTT. It translates to CASSFGRTASTDTQYF.